Listed here are 28 T cell receptor beta chains from one sample, sequenced in a study of T cell changes during pregnancy in multiple sclerosis. Using immunoSEQ multiplex PCR, the repertoire was profiled, and TCRdb retains in-frame clones only, with some absent. The sample shows tens of thousands of clones, almost 95% of them seen only once. The input for sequencing was CD4+ T cells from peripheral blood mononuclear cells, taken in the third trimester of pregnancy. Receptor source: a female donor with multiple sclerosis, enrolled in a pregnancy study.

The gene calls are TRBV9 and TRBJ2-1; 7 bases are shared with TRBD2. Germline V gene data show CDR1 as SGDLS and CDR2 as YYNGEE. Trimming cost V 4 bases and J 2 bases; bases outside gene matches: 3. The CDR3 loop spans 14 amino acids. CDR3: CASSLGRAYNEQFF. CDR3 in DNA: TGTGCCAGCAGCCTAGGGAGGGCCTACAATGAGCAGTTCTTC.

This clone has only a few counts. The chain has TRBV4-1 and TRBJ1-2, with 8 bases identical to TRBD1. The CDR3 consists of 18 residues. Germline assignment: CDR1 MGHRA and CDR2 YSYEKL. After removal of 2 bases from V and 8 bases from J, the junction contained 19 bases not matched to a gene. The DNA of the CDR3 is TGCGCCAGCAGCCAACTCGATTTTTTACCAGGGGGCCTTTACGGCTACACCTTC. Its protein product is CASSQLDFLPGGLYGYTF.

This clone was detected only once. The chain couples TRBV19 to TRBJ2-6; TRBD1 might be the D (6 bases). This CDR3 contains 15 residues. Trimming took 4 bases from V and 1 from J, leaving 8 bases between them. Germline CDR1 and CDR2: LNHDA and SQIVND (reference sequence). The CDR3 region is CASSTQGSGANVLTF. The CDR3 nucleotides are TGTGCCAGTAGTACTCAGGGGTCTGGGGCCAACGTCCTGACTTTC.

V gene TRBV2 combines with J gene TRBJ2-1; TRBD2 aligns across 7 bases. This CDR3 region has 14 residues. Germline V gene data show CDR1 as SNHLY and CDR2 as FYNNEI. V shed 9 bases and J 3 bases; nucleotides not matched to a gene: 8. This chain's CDR3 is CAREKAGSYNEQFF. The DNA of the CDR3 is TGTGCCAGGGAAAAAGCGGGGAGCTACAATGAGCAGTTCTTC.

The genes are TRBV27 and TRBJ2-2; TRBD2 agrees at 13 bases. J was trimmed by 7 bases and V by 5 bases; bases with no gene match: 16. The CDR3 has 19 residues. From germline, CDR1 is MNHEY and CDR2 SMNVEV (reference sequence). The CDR3, as DNA: TGTGCCAGCAGTCCCCGACTAGCGGGAGGCCGGGGTGTCGGCGGGGAGCTGTTTTTT. This codes for CASSPRLAGGRGVGGELFF.

CDR3: CASSPQGTSVNTQYF. DNA of the CDR3: TGTGCCAGCAGTCCTCAGGGGACATCAGTAAATACGCAGTATTTT. This chain connects TRBV7-9 to TRBJ2-3, with D maybe TRBD1 (6 bases). This CDR3 region has 15 residues. The germline CDR1 and CDR2 sequences are SEHNR and FQNEAQ (reference sequence). With 6 bases removed from V and 7 bases from J, the gap between germline ends came to 20 bases.

The chain combines TRBV5-6 with TRBJ1-1; D possibly corresponds to TRBD1 (5 bases). V was pared by 4 bases and J by 1 base, with 17 bases between. CDR1 and CDR2 (germline): SGHDT, YYEEEE. The CDR3 contains 16 residues. The CDR3 bases are TGTGCCAGCAGCCGGGGGTCGAGGGTTAGGAACACTGAAGCTTTCTTT. This codes for CASSRGSRVRNTEAFF.

This chain joins TRBV5-4 and TRBJ2-7; 10 bases map to TRBD2. This CDR3 spans 13 amino acids. V dropped 5 bases and J dropped 7; count of bases not matched to a gene: 6. Germline CDR1 and CDR2: SGHNT and YYREEE (reference sequence). CDR3 amino acids: CASRLAGAREQYF. The CDR3 nucleotides read TGTGCCAGCAGGCTAGCGGGAGCGAGGGAGCAGTACTTC. The complete variable domain, with remaining parts taken from reference TRBV5-4 and TRBJ2-7, reads ETGVTQSPTHLIKTRGQQVTLRCSSQSGHNTVSWYQQALGQGPQFIFQYYREEENGRGNFPPRFSGLQFPNYSSELNVNALELDDSALYLCASRLAGAREQYFGPGTRLTVT.

The chain joins TRBV6-1 to TRBJ2-5; 10 nucleotides agree with TRBD2. Germline assignment: CDR1 MNHNS and CDR2 SASEGT. The ends lost 7 bases at V and 6 bases at J; junction bases unmatched: 11. The CDR3 contains 15 residues. The CDR3 loop reads CASTLLAGVGKTQYF. Here the CDR3 DNA reads TGTGCCAGCACCCTCCTAGCGGGGGTCGGAAAGACCCAGTACTTC.

The rearrangement uses TRBV6-1 and TRBJ1-1; D perhaps matches TRBD1 (5 bases). The V gene's germline CDR1 is MNHNS and CDR2 SASEGT. The CDR3 consists of 15 residues. The V and J ends lost 7 bases and 4 bases respectively, with 19 bases between them. CDR3 sequence (DNA): TGTGCCAGCACCATAGTGGAGGGAAGGGGCACTGAAGCTTTCTTT. It yields the protein CASTIVEGRGTEAFF.

The chain employs TRBV5-4 and TRBJ1-6; 9 bases match TRBD1. This CDR3 is 16 amino acids long. Losses at the gene ends were 6 bases for V and 6 bases for J; bases not matched to a gene: 10. CDR1 and CDR2 (germline): SGHNT, YYREEE (reference sequence). Here the CDR3 reads CASTLTGTGRNSPLHF. The CDR3 region has the DNA TGTGCCAGCACCTTAACCGGGACAGGGCGTAATTCACCCCTCCACTTT.

CDR3 in amino acids: CASSETRQGGNEQFF. Written as DNA, the CDR3 is TGTGCCAGCAGTGAAACGAGACAGGGCGGGAATGAGCAGTTCTTC. This chain joins TRBV2 and TRBJ2-1; TRBD1 aligns across 7 bases. Per germline, CDR1 SNHLY and CDR2 FYNNEI. V dropped 2 bases and J dropped 7; count of bases not matched to a gene: 8. The CDR3 is made up of 15 amino acids.

This sequence joins TRBV10-3 and TRBJ2-1, with D possibly matching TRBD2 (6 bases). CDR3 length: 18 amino acids. V was pared by 5 bases and J by 0 bases, with 20 bases between. The germline V gene encodes CDR1 ENHRY and CDR2 SYGVKD. DNA for the CDR3: TGTGCCATCAGTATCCTTTCGCTAGCGAGGAGCTCCTACAATGAGCAGTTCTTC. It yields the protein CAISILSLARSSYNEQFF.

V is TRBV10-3 and J is TRBJ1-1; 10 bases line up with TRBD1. With 6 bases clipped from V and 5 bases from J, the junction kept 9 bases outside the gene matches. The germline gives CDR1 ENHRY, CDR2 SYGVKD. This CDR3 has 15 amino acids. The CDR3 coding sequence is TGTGCCATCAGCCGCAGACAGGGGGCAGGAACTGAAGCTTTCTTT. Encoded protein: CAISRRQGAGTEAFF.

The CDR3 DNA reads TGTGCCAGCAGCTTAGGGGGCCCAGGGTCAACTAATGAAAAACTGTTTTTT. It encodes CASSLGGPGSTNEKLFF. V and J are TRBV7-2 and TRBJ1-4, with a weak D call TRBD1 (5 bases). Germline-derived CDR1 and CDR2 are SGHTA and FQGNSA. This CDR3 region has 17 residues. Trimming stripped 1 base from V and 0 bases from J, with 12 bases between.

V is TRBV20-1 and J is TRBJ2-7; no clear D. The V gene lost 3 bases and the J gene lost 6 bases, with 6 bases spanning the gap. This CDR3 has 10 amino acids. Germline V gene data show CDR1 as DFQATT and CDR2 as SNEGSKA (reference sequence). CDR3 protein: CSASAFEQYF. CDR3 nucleotides: TGCAGTGCTAGTGCGTTCGAGCAGTACTTC.

The chain couples TRBV7-3 to TRBJ2-3; D unresolved. Germline loops: CDR1 SGHTA, CDR2 FQGTGA. V lost 3 bases to trimming and J lost 6 bases, with 10 bases between them. The length of the CDR3 is 13 residues. Here the CDR3 reads CASSLGSRDTQYF. The CDR3 DNA is TGTGCCAGCAGCTTGGGTAGCCGCGATACGCAGTATTTT.

V is TRBV27 and J is TRBJ2-6; D remains unclear. This CDR3 is built from 14 residues. V gave up 4 bases and J gave up 0 bases, with 4 bases separating them. CDR1 is MNHEY, CDR2 SMNVEV, per germline (reference sequence). The CDR3: CASSYSSGANVLTF. The CDR3 DNA reads as TGTGCCAGCAGTTACTCCTCTGGGGCCAACGTCCTGACTTTC.

The table lists this clone with a count of one. V is TRBV5-4 and J is TRBJ1-1; 9 positions agree with TRBD1. Germline values: CDR1 SGHNT, CDR2 YYREEE (reference sequence). This CDR3 contains 15 residues. With V trimmed by 3 bases and J by 7 bases, 10 bases remained unmatched. This CDR3 is CASSSRLDRGGEAFF. The CDR3 bases are TGTGCCAGCAGCTCGCGCCTGGACAGGGGCGGTGAAGCTTTCTTT.

The chain couples TRBV6-5 to TRBJ1-3; a weak D match, TRBD1 (6 bases). This CDR3 spans 14 amino acids. The germline V and J ends were trimmed by 10 bases and 6 bases, with 19 bases remaining between them. Germline V gives CDR1 MNHEY, CDR2 SVGAGI. As DNA, the CDR3 is TGTGCCACCAGATCTACAGGGTTCGAAAACACCATATATTTT. Its translation: CATRSTGFENTIYF.

The chain joins TRBV5-1 to TRBJ1-1, with D perhaps matching TRBD1 (5 bases). Germline V gene sequence: CDR1 SGHRS, CDR2 YFSETQ. CDR3 length: 15 amino acids. The germline V and J ends were trimmed by 1 base and 7 bases, with 17 bases remaining between them. The CDR3 region has the DNA TGCGCCAGCAGCTTGACGCCAAGTACAGGCGGTGAAGCTTTCTTT. The encoded protein is CASSLTPSTGGEAFF.

V is TRBV27 and J is TRBJ2-7, with D tentatively TRBD2 (6 bases). The CDR3 totals 14 residues. V was pared by 5 bases and J by 5 bases, with 16 bases between. CDR1 MNHEY and CDR2 SMNVEV come from the germline V gene (reference sequence). CDR3 region: CASSPRRGANEQYF. CDR3 in DNA: TGTGCCAGCAGTCCCCGGAGGGGAGCAAACGAGCAGTACTTC.

CDR3 amino acids: CASIEGGVSTDTQYF. The CDR3 bases are TGTGCCAGCATCGAAGGGGGAGTCAGCACAGATACGCAGTATTTT. The V call is TRBV2, the J call TRBJ2-3; D possibly corresponds to TRBD1 (6 bases). Between the trimmed V and J ends, which lost 7 bases and 0 bases, there was a span of 14 bases. This CDR3 is built from 15 residues. Germline V gene sequence: CDR1 SNHLY, CDR2 FYNNEI.

Here the CDR3 reads CASKGDQPLRYF. The CDR3 DNA is TGTGCCAGCAAAGGAGACCAACCCTTGAGGTATTTT. The chain joins TRBV2 to TRBJ2-3; D unclear. Germline loops: CDR1 SNHLY, CDR2 FYNNEI. This CDR3 contains 12 residues. V was cut by 7 bases and J by 14 bases, with 19 bases left in between.

J is TRBJ1-5 and V is TRBV2, with D possibly matching TRBD1 (6 bases). Trimming cost V 1 base and J 6 bases, with 13 bases left between them. The CDR3 totals 15 residues. Germline-derived CDR1 and CDR2 are SNHLY and FYNNEI. The CDR3 loop reads CASSEEQGVGQPQHF. The CDR3 nucleotides are TGTGCCAGCAGTGAAGAACAGGGAGTCGGTCAGCCCCAGCATTTT.

The CDR3 loop is CASSFSDRVYGYTF. The CDR3, as DNA: TGTGCCAGCAGCTTTTCAGACAGGGTGTATGGCTACACCTTC. The V and J genes are TRBV7-9 and TRBJ1-2, with 7 nucleotides matching TRBD1. The CDR3 length is 14 residues. V shed 3 bases and J 5 bases; nucleotides not matched to a gene: 6. Per the germline V gene, CDR1 is SEHNR and CDR2 is FQNEAQ (reference sequence). Looking up the rest from reference TRBV7-9 and TRBJ1-2 gives the full variable domain: DTGVSQNPRHKITKRGQNVTFRCDPISEHNRLYWYRQTLGQGPEFLTYFQNEAQLEKSRLLSDRFSAERPKGSFSTLEIQRTEQGDSAMYLCASSFSDRVYGYTFGSGTRLTVV.

This chain connects TRBV2 to TRBJ2-5, with TRBD1 matching over 9 bases. With V trimmed by 10 bases and J by 5 bases, 11 bases remained unmatched. CDR1 is SNHLY, CDR2 FYNNEI, per germline. This CDR3 has 14 residues. The DNA for the CDR3 is TGTGCCATTGTACCACAGGGGGCTTGGGAGACCCAGTACTTC. Translation: CAIVPQGAWETQYF.

V and J are TRBV10-3 and TRBJ2-3; TRBD2 aligns across 7 bases. Trimming took 5 bases from V and 4 from J; bases not matched to a gene: 6. CDR1 ENHRY and CDR2 SYGVKD come from the germline V gene. This CDR3 is 14 amino acids long. The CDR3 DNA sequence: TGTGCCATCAGTCCCGGCGGGAGCGCAGATACGCAGTATTTT. As protein: CAISPGGSADTQYF.